This TCR beta chain was sequenced for a study of a mutant IDH1 vaccine in newly diagnosed glioma. Indicated time point: baseline, week 1 (first vaccination visit). Treatment specified: pre-vaccination baseline after standard-of-care therapy. Some clones are missing from TCRdb's copy, which holds only in-frame ones; the method was immunoSEQ multiplex PCR. Of about 50,000 clones listed, 86% were seen once; the top ten hold 2.4%. Germline assignment: CDR1 MRHNA and CDR2 SNTAGT. The CDR3 extends over 21 amino acids. V lost 0 bases and J lost 4, with 30 bases in between. The sequence was obtained from a man aged 35 to 55 with glioma. This chain joins TRBV6-4 and TRBJ2-5; a possible D gene is TRBD2 (5 bases). This specimen consisted of PBMCs, obtained from a glioma patient treated with radiotherapy, temozolomide or both. DNA of the CDR3: TGTGCCAGCAGTGACTCAGAGCGGTGGCACTCGGGGTTTCAAGGAGGAGAGACCCAGTACTTC. It translates to CASSDSERWHSGFQGGETQYF.